Only one count was recorded for the clone carrying this T cell receptor (beta chain). As yet, its antigen is unknown. These data come from a study of shared clonotypes between healthy human individuals. Each sample came from a Caucasian adult donor living in Nashville, Tennessee. Study-wide findings and caveats: Rarefaction showed sorted-subset sequencing was incomplete despite large depth. Against clonotypes common to all four donors, non-shared ones had lower generation probabilities.

Original processing notes: Owing to the provision of junction-only sequences devoid of quality scores by immunoSEQ, filtering differed. The repertoire was sequenced with immunoSEQ multiplex PCR; TCRdb's copy has only in-frame clones and lacks some. The V and J calls and clone size are taken from that table; D and trimming were inferred from the DNA. The sample yields 2.5 million or so clones, around nine tenths seen once. The origin of this receptor is a man aged 18 to 30 in good health. The source material was naive CD4+ T cells sorted from blood. Noted subset: CD45RA+ positively selected.

The CDR3 sequence: CASSLLGTNTEAFF. The CDR3 bases are TGTGCCAGCAGCTTACTGGGGACGAACACTGAAGCTTTCTTT. The chain uses TRBV11-3 and TRBJ1-1, with D possibly TRBD1 on 5 matching bases. The CDR3 spans 14 residues. With 2 bases removed from V and 1 base from J, the gap between germline ends came to 8 bases. Germline V CDR1 and CDR2: SGHNT, YENEEA.